The clone carrying this TCR beta chain came up a few times. The V and J ends lost 2 bases and 1 base respectively, with 9 bases between them. Looked up from germline, CDR1 is MNHNS and CDR2 is SASEGT. The CDR3 has 15 residues. MiXCR, applied by TCRdb to the PCR reads, yields one record per CDR3 protein. The sample lists about 510,000 distinct CDR3 sequences, 20% to 25% occurring once. This sample stems from a study of molecular identifiers for immune sequencing clone quantification. The sample consisted of naive CD8+ T cells from blood, with Jurkat cell RNA spiked in. As for subset: FACS-sorted CD8+CD4-CCR7+CD45RA+ naive T cells. This TCR was sampled from a human donor in good health. Some libraries in this study had Jurkat cell RNA spiked in. The rearrangement uses TRBV6-1 and TRBJ1-5; D call uncertain. In nucleotides, the CDR3 is TGTGCCAGCAGTGAATGGGGTTGGAGCAATCAGCCCCAGCATTTT. This sequence encodes CASSEWGWSNQPQHF.